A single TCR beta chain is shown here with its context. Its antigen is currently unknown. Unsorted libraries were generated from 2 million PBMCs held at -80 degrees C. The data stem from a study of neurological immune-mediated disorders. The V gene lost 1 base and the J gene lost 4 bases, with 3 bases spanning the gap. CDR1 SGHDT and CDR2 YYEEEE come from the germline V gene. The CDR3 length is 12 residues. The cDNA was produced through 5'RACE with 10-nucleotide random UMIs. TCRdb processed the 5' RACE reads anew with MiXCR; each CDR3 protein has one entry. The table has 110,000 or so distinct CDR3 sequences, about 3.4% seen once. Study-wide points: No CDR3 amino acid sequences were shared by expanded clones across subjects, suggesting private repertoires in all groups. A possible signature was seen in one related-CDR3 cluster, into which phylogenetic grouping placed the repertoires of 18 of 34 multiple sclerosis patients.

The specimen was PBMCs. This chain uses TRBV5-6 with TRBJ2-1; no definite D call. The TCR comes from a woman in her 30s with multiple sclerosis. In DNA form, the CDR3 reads TGTGCCAGCAGCTTGAGGTACAATGAGCAGTTCTTC. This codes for CASSLRYNEQFF.